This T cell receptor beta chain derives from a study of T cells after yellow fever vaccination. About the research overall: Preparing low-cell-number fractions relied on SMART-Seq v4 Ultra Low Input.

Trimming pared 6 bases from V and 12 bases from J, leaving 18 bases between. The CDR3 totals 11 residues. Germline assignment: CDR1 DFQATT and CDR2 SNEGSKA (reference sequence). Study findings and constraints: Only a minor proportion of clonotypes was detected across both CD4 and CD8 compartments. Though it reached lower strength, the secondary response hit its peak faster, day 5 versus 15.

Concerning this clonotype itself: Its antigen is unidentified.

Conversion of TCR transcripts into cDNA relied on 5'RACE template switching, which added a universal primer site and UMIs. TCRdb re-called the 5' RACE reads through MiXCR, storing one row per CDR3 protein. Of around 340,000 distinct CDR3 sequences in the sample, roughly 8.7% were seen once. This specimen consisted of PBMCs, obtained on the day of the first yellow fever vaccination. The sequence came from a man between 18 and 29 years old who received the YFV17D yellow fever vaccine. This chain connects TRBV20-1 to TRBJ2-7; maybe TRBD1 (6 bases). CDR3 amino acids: CSAPAQGLWYF. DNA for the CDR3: TGCAGTGCGCCGGCCCAGGGGCTGTGGTACTTC.